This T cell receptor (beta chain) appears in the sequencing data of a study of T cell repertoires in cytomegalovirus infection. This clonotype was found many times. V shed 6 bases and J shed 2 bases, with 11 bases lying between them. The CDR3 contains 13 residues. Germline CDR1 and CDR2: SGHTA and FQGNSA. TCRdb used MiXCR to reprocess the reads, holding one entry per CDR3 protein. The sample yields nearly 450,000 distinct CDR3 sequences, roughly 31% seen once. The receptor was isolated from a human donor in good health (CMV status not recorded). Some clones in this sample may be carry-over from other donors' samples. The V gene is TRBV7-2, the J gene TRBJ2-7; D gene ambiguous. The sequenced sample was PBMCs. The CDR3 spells CASRPVVPYEQYF. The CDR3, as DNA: TGTGCCAGCAGACCTGTTGTCCCCTACGAGCAGTACTTC.